One sample yielded the 16 T cell receptor beta chains listed below, sequenced in a study of T cell responses to AZD1222 COVID-19 vaccine. Produced via immunoSEQ multiplex PCR; TCRdb's table is partial and in-frame only. The sample has about 85,000 clones, around nine tenths seen once. The input for sequencing was peripheral blood, taken on day 0 of AZD1222 vaccination. The receptors come from an adult in good health.

The CDR3 bases are TGTGCCATCAGTGAGTCATACAGGGGGCTCAACTATGGCTACACCTTC. Residues: CAISESYRGLNYGYTF. V is TRBV10-3 and J is TRBJ1-2; 9 bases align to TRBD1. V was pared by 0 bases and J by 2 bases, with 4 bases of the junction left unmatched. The CDR3 is made up of 16 amino acids. Per the germline V gene, CDR1 is ENHRY and CDR2 is SYGVKD.

This chain links TRBV6-5 with TRBJ2-1; D is possibly TRBD2 (6 bases). The CDR3 is made up of 14 amino acids. V shed 6 bases and J shed 1 base, with 10 bases lying between them. Germline values: CDR1 MNHEY, CDR2 SVGAGI. Here the CDR3 reads CASRAGWSYNEQFF. CDR3 nucleotide sequence: TGTGCCAGCAGGGCGGGATGGTCCTACAATGAGCAGTTCTTC.

The chain's CDR3 is CASSPSPDSYEQYF. For the CDR3, the DNA is TGTGCCAGCTCACCATCCCCAGACTCCTACGAGCAGTACTTC. The J gene is TRBJ2-7, the V gene TRBV18, with D unclear. There are 14 residues in the CDR3. V lost 2 bases and J 0 bases, leaving 8 bases between the germline ends. Germline CDR1 KGHSH, CDR2 LQKENI. Supplemented by reference TRBV18 and TRBJ2-7, the full variable domain reads NAGVMQNPRHLVRRRGQEARLRCSPMKGHSHVYWYRQLPEEGLKFMVYLQKENIIDESGMPKERFSAEFPKEGPSILRIQQVVRGDSAAYFCASSPSPDSYEQYFGPGTRLTVT.

This clone was detected only a few times. The chain combines TRBV11-2 with TRBJ2-7, with D perhaps TRBD2 (5 bases). CDR1 SGHAT and CDR2 FQNNGV come from the germline V gene. V gave up 5 bases and J gave up 8 bases, with 10 bases separating them. The CDR3 is made up of 11 amino acids. CDR3 in amino acids: CASSEGVKQYF. CDR3 bases: TGTGCCAGCAGCGAGGGCGTCAAGCAGTACTTC.

The chain links TRBV7-9 to TRBJ2-1; D is ambiguous. The CDR3 length is 11 residues. The ends were cut back, 8 bases at V and 7 bases at J, with 9 bases in the middle. CDR1 and CDR2 from the germline V gene are SEHNR and FQNEAQ (reference sequence). CDR3 loop: CASGPWNEQFF. CDR3 bases: TGTGCCAGCGGCCCCTGGAATGAGCAGTTCTTC.

CDR3 nucleotide sequence: TGTGCCAGCAGCTTAGGAGGCTCGAACTACGAGCAGTACTTC. Protein product: CASSLGGSNYEQYF. The V call is TRBV13, the J call TRBJ2-7; D is unresolved. CDR1 and CDR2 (germline): PRHDT, FYEKMQ (reference sequence). Trimming removed 0 bases at V and 3 bases at J, with 9 bases between. CDR3 length: 14 residues.

The genes are TRBV6-5 and TRBJ2-1; D is ambiguous. Germline V gene sequence: CDR1 MNHEY, CDR2 SVGAGI. This CDR3 has 13 residues. V was cut by 8 bases and J by 4 bases, with 12 bases left in between. The CDR3 protein is CASGREDYNEQFF. The CDR3 DNA reads TGTGCCAGCGGTAGAGAGGATTACAATGAGCAGTTCTTC.

The chain combines TRBV27 with TRBJ2-1; D not certain. Trimming took 2 bases from V and 9 from J, leaving 8 bases between them. The CDR3 sequence is 12 residues long. Germline V gene data show CDR1 as MNHEY and CDR2 as SMNVEV (reference sequence). Written as DNA, the CDR3 is TGTGCCAGCAGTTTAAATGTAGTTGAGCAGTTCTTC. It codes for CASSLNVVEQFF.

V usage is TRBV25-1 and J usage is TRBJ2-7; TRBD1 might be the D (5 bases). CDR1 MGHDK and CDR2 SYGVNS come from the germline V gene. Between the trimmed V and J ends, which lost 5 bases and 7 bases, there was a span of 18 bases. This CDR3 has 14 residues. CDR3 residues: CASSSGQAEVEQYF. CDR3 nucleotides: TGTGCCAGCAGTTCAGGGCAGGCCGAGGTTGAGCAGTACTTC.

V usage is TRBV15 and J usage is TRBJ2-7, with a possible D match to TRBD1 (5 bases). The CDR3 consists of 16 residues. V was clipped by 0 bases and J by 2 bases, with 14 bases between them. From germline, CDR1 is LNHNV and CDR2 YYDKDF (reference sequence). Here the CDR3 DNA reads TGTGCCACCAGCAGAGATATAGGGGAACCTCCCTACGAGCAGTACTTC. It yields the protein CATSRDIGEPPYEQYF.

The chain links TRBV21-1 to TRBJ2-2. TRBV21-1 is described as a pseudogene. The CDR3 spans 16 residues. The CDR3: CASSSKQGWGTGELFF. In nucleotides, the CDR3 is TGTGCCAGCAGCAGCAAACAAGGGTGGGGCACCGGGGAGCTGTTTTTT.

The chain combines TRBV7-9 with TRBJ2-5; weak D call: TRBD2 (6 bases). V shed 5 bases and J shed 3 bases, with 28 bases lying between them. CDR1 SEHNR and CDR2 FQNEAQ come from the germline V gene (reference sequence). This CDR3 region has 19 residues. The CDR3 protein is CASSLEGLLRPNREETQYF. CDR3 coding DNA: TGTGCCAGCAGCCTGGAGGGCCTCCTGAGACCGAATCGGGAAGAGACCCAGTACTTC.

The chain uses TRBV19 and TRBJ2-6, with 16 bases fitting TRBD2. CDR1 is LNHDA, CDR2 SQIVND, per germline (reference sequence). The CDR3 extends over 19 amino acids. Losses at the gene ends were 7 bases for V and 0 bases for J; bases not matched to a gene: 6. The DNA for the CDR3 is TGTGCCAGTACCGCCGGGACTAGCGGGAGGGGCTCTGGGGCCAACGTCCTGACTTTC. Encoded protein: CASTAGTSGRGSGANVLTF.

The sample holds a few counts of this clone. The chain uses TRBV9 and TRBJ2-3, with TRBD2 identical over 8 bases. The CDR3 has 16 amino acids. Germline-derived CDR1 and CDR2 are SGDLS and YYNGEE. V lost 0 bases to trimming and J lost 9 bases; unmatched junction nucleotides: 12. The CDR3, as DNA: TGTGCCAGCAGCGTAGAGGCGGGAGGTCGGAGAGGCACGCAGTATTTT. Translating it yields CASSVEAGGRRGTQYF.

The rearrangement uses TRBV18 and TRBJ2-2, with D unresolved. The CDR3 totals 12 residues. Germline V gene lookup returns CDR1 KGHSH and CDR2 LQKENI. V dropped 3 bases and J dropped 7 bases, with 6 bases sitting between them. The CDR3, as DNA: TGTGCCAGCTCACCCCGCCTCGGGGAGCTGTTTTTT. Amino acids: CASSPRLGELFF.

The chain employs TRBV18 and TRBJ1-3, with 8 bases aligning to TRBD1. In germline, CDR1 is KGHSH, CDR2 LQKENI. Germline trimming cut 3 bases from V and 0 bases from J; bases unmatched to any gene: 7. The CDR3 has 17 residues. The CDR3 coding sequence is TGTGCCAGCTCACCTCCGGGACAGGAAAACTCTGGAAACACCATATATTTT. Amino acid sequence: CASSPPGQENSGNTIYF.